This T cell receptor (beta chain) was recovered during a study of T cell changes during pregnancy in multiple sclerosis. Produced via immunoSEQ multiplex PCR; TCRdb's table is partial and in-frame only. Altogether tens of thousands of clones are present, roughly 95% being singletons, with the ten largest covering around 0.7%. V lost 5 bases to trimming and J lost 2 bases, with 13 bases between them. The CDR3 has 15 residues. Germline assignment: CDR1 SGHVS and CDR2 FQNEAQ. This TCR was recovered from a female donor in good health, enrolled as a control in a pregnancy study. The chain uses TRBV7-8 and TRBJ1-3; possibly TRBD1 for D (5 bases). This sample comprised peripheral blood, obtained in the second trimester of pregnancy. Written as DNA, the CDR3 is TGTGCCAGCAGCGAAGGACACTTCACTGGAAACACCATATATTTT. It encodes CASSEGHFTGNTIYF.